Sequencing of this T cell receptor (beta chain) was carried out in a study of CD8 T cells in ankylosing spondylitis. Whole-study results and caveats: Some motif variants were previously reported in reactive arthritis synovial fluid and blood. Matched synovial fluid from ankylosing spondylitis patients was reported to be enriched for disease-linked clones. Disease-linked clones were found to be CD8+ and relatively rare in peripheral blood.

Scientists made TCR beta libraries using quantitative 5'-RACE with molecular barcodes. TCRdb re-derived calls from the 5' RACE reads in MiXCR, one entry per CDR3 protein. The sample consists of 110,000 to 150,000 distinct CDR3 sequences, 7% to 10% of them appearing once. As for this clonotype: Its cognate antigen is unknown.

V was shortened by 4 bases and J by 3 bases, with 7 bases between the two germline ends. Germline CDR1 SGHDT, CDR2 YYEEEE. The CDR3 runs to 12 residues. The gene calls are TRBV5-6 and TRBJ1-1; D is uncertain. This TCR was recovered from a male donor with ankylosing spondylitis. The sequenced sample was synovial fluid, either unsorted or a sorted T cell fraction (not recorded which). The CDR3 here is CASSRSYTEAFF. Here the CDR3 DNA reads TGTGCCAGCAGCAGGTCGTACACTGAAGCTTTCTTT.